This T cell receptor beta chain was captured in a study of T cell repertoires in cytomegalovirus infection. On the study more broadly: Both a matching HLA type and CMV infection were indicated by public TCR beta signatures. The study's findings and limits: Identification of carriers of CMV plus the relevant HLA was performed using cumulative public TCR beta family frequency.

One entry per CDR3 protein, called by TCRdb with MiXCR from the reads. The sample has over 150,000 distinct CDR3 sequences; about 17% are singletons. The CDR3 runs to 16 residues. The junction had 14 bases not matched to a gene; V was cut back by 4 bases and J by 6 bases. Germline values: CDR1 DFQATT, CDR2 SNEGSKA (reference sequence). Note on this clonotype: Its specificity is unknown.

Sample: CD8+ T cells from PBMCs. The chain recombines TRBV20-1 with TRBJ2-1; TRBD1 agrees at 8 bases. The sequence was obtained from a human donor in good health (CMV status not recorded). Some clones in this sample may be carry-over from other donors' samples. The CDR3 reads CSATLYRGTSTNEQFF. CDR3 nucleotides: TGCAGTGCTACCCTTTACAGGGGGACTTCTACCAATGAGCAGTTCTTC.